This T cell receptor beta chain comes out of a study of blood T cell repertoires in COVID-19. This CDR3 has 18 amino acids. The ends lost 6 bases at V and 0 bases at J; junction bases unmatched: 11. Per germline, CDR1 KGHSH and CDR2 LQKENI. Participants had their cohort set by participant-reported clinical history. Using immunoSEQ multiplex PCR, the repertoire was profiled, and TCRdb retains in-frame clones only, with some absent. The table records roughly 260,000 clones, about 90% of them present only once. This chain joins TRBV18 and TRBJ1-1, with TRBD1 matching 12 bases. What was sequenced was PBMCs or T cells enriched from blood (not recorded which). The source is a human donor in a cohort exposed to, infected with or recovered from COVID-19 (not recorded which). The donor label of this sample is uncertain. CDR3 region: CASSVQPGQGALNTEAFF. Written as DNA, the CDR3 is TGTGCCAGCTCTGTCCAGCCGGGACAGGGGGCCCTGAACACTGAAGCTTTCTTT.